This passage covers 28 T cell receptor beta chains from one sample sequenced in a study of vaccination effects on CD4 cells after COVID-19. CD4+ T cells specific for antigen were expanded with viral peptide pools by the ViraFEST assay before sequencing. Scientists isolated CD4+ T cells after a roughly ten-day culture period ended. Vaccinated recipients, who were negative for nucleocapsid antibodies, had no history of SARS-CoV-2 infection. Generated by immunoSEQ multiplex PCR, the TCRdb table keeps only in-frame clones and is missing some. The sample lists tens of thousands of clones, approximately 74% occurring once. These TCRs' antigens remain unknown. This specimen was CD4+ T cells from PBMCs cultured with HCoV-NL63 spike peptides, taken before COVID-19 vaccination. These receptors were collected from a human donor who received a COVID-19 vaccine.

The rearrangement joins TRBV10-3 to TRBJ2-5; TRBD2 aligns across 12 bases. The CDR3 extends over 13 amino acids. The J segment lost 3 bases and the V segment lost 9 bases, leaving 2 bases of the junction unmatched. Germline CDR1 and CDR2: ENHRY and SYGVKD. The CDR3 loop is CAIRTSGEETQYF. The CDR3 DNA sequence: TGTGCCATACGGACTAGCGGGGAAGAGACCCAGTACTTC.

The V gene is TRBV5-6, the J gene TRBJ1-2; 7 bases fit TRBD1. CDR1 SGHDT and CDR2 YYEEEE come from the germline V gene. The CDR3 is made up of 12 amino acids. J lost 4 bases, V lost 6 bases, and 3 bases had no gene match. The CDR3 DNA reads TGTGCCAGCACCAGGGACAGCTATGGCTACACCTTC. Translated: CASTRDSYGYTF.

V is TRBV27 and J is TRBJ1-5, with TRBD1 matching over 9 bases. Looked up from germline, CDR1 is MNHEY and CDR2 is SMNVEV (reference sequence). The CDR3 contains 16 residues. J lost 5 bases, V lost 0 bases, and 5 bases had no gene match. The CDR3 protein is CASSLSGTGQYQPQHF. For the CDR3, the DNA is TGTGCCAGCAGTTTATCCGGGACAGGGCAGTATCAGCCCCAGCATTTT.

In its sample, this clone was seen once. CDR3 in DNA: TGCGCCAGCAGCCAGACCCGGCAGGGACTAGCGGGATACAATGAGCAGTTCTTC. It specifies CASSQTRQGLAGYNEQFF. This chain links TRBV4-1 with TRBJ2-1; 13 bases match TRBD2. The V and J ends lost 3 bases and 4 bases, in that order; junction bases with no gene match: 9. The CDR3 consists of 18 residues. Germline CDR1 reads MGHRA; CDR2 reads YSYEKL.

The chain couples TRBV6-2 or TRBV6-3 to TRBJ1-5, with 9 nucleotides matching TRBD1. V was clipped by 5 bases and J by 2 bases; unmatched bases: 10. Germline V gene lookup returns CDR1 MNHEY and CDR2 SVGEGT. The CDR3 is 17 residues long. This chain's CDR3 is CASSLGTGRMGNQPQHF. CDR3 coding DNA: TGTGCCAGCAGTCTTGGGACAGGGAGGATGGGCAATCAGCCCCAGCATTTT.

The CDR3 bases are TGTGCCAGCAGTCTAGTCTACAACAATGAGCAGTTCTTC. Protein: CASSLVYNNEQFF. This chain links TRBV6-5 with TRBJ2-1, with no clear D. Germline values: CDR1 MNHEY, CDR2 SVGAGI. The CDR3 is 13 amino acids. Deletions cut 5 bases from V and 5 bases from J, with 10 bases between.

V and J are TRBV19 and TRBJ1-1; no clear D. This CDR3 has 13 amino acids. Germline V lookup: CDR1 LNHDA, CDR2 SQIVND (reference sequence). Trimming removed 5 bases from V and 5 bases from J, with 12 bases in between. CDR3 in DNA: TGTGCCAGTAGTTCGCGGGGTGGAACTGAAGCTTTCTTT. Its translation: CASSSRGGTEAFF.

The chain is built from TRBV2 and TRBJ1-1; unclear D gene. V was cut by 2 bases and J by 3 bases, with 10 bases left in between. The CDR3 totals 14 residues. Germline CDR1 and CDR2: SNHLY and FYNNEI. Here the CDR3 reads CASSEYLLYTEAFF. Written as DNA, the CDR3 is TGTGCCAGCAGTGAATACCTCCTTTACACTGAAGCTTTCTTT.

The chain recombines TRBV7-9 with TRBJ2-3; 11 bases match TRBD2. The junction had 3 bases not matched to a gene; V was cut back by 3 bases and J by 4 bases. Germline assignment: CDR1 SEHNR and CDR2 FQNEAQ (reference sequence). CDR3 length: 15 residues. The CDR3 protein is CASSFSSGGADTQYF. In DNA form, the CDR3 reads TGTGCCAGCAGCTTTAGTAGCGGGGGGGCAGATACGCAGTATTTT. Complete variable domain (other parts from reference TRBV7-9 and TRBJ2-3): DTGVSQNPRHKITKRGQNVTFRCDPISEHNRLYWYRQTLGQGPEFLTYFQNEAQLEKSRLLSDRFSAERPKGSFSTLEIQRTEQGDSAMYLCASSFSSGGADTQYFGPGTRLTVL.

V gene TRBV19 combines with J gene TRBJ2-3; 12 nucleotides agree with TRBD2. Trimming cost V 5 bases and J 4 bases; bases outside gene matches: 4. Germline V lookup: CDR1 LNHDA, CDR2 SQIVND (reference sequence). CDR3 length: 15 amino acids. CDR3: CASSPSGGGSDTQYF. The CDR3 DNA follows: TGTGCCAGTAGTCCTAGCGGGGGGGGGTCAGATACGCAGTATTTT.

CDR3 DNA: TGTGCCAGCAGCCAAGATCCGTCGAATGAGCAGTTCTTC. The encoded protein is CASSQDPSNEQFF. The chain has TRBV4-2 and TRBJ2-1; no clear D. Between the trimmed V and J ends, which lost 0 bases and 7 bases, there was a span of 7 bases. Germline V gene sequence: CDR1 LGHNA, CDR2 YNFKEQ. The CDR3 length is 13 residues.

This chain links TRBV27 with TRBJ2-7, with TRBD1 matching 8 bases. Unmatched junction bases numbered 5, after V lost 3 bases and J lost 1 base. The V gene's germline CDR1 is MNHEY and CDR2 SMNVEV (reference sequence). There are 15 residues in the CDR3. CDR3 sequence: CASSFSGTGSYEQYF. The CDR3 DNA sequence: TGTGCCAGCAGTTTCTCCGGGACAGGTTCCTACGAGCAGTACTTC.

CDR3 region: CASSPGLVYGYTF. The CDR3 DNA is TGTGCCAGCAGCCCGGGACTCGTCTATGGCTACACCTTC. This sequence joins TRBV6-5 and TRBJ1-2; D possibly corresponds to TRBD1 (5 bases). This CDR3 is built from 13 residues. V lost 6 bases and J 4 bases, leaving 12 bases between the germline ends. Germline V gene sequence: CDR1 MNHEY, CDR2 SVGAGI.

This clone showed up just a few times. V gene TRBV6-1 combines with J gene TRBJ2-3; 15 bases are shared with TRBD2. Germline CDR1 and CDR2: MNHNS and SASEGT. The trim removed 2 bases at V and 2 bases at J, leaving 5 bases unmatched. This CDR3 spans 18 amino acids. The CDR3 DNA follows: TGTGCCAGCAGTGAATTTGGACTAGCGGGAGGGGTCACAGATACGCAGTATTTT. This gives the protein CASSEFGLAGGVTDTQYF.

The chain uses TRBV29-1 and TRBJ1-2; tentatively, D is TRBD1 (6 bases). CDR1 and CDR2 (germline): SQVTM, ANQGSEA. The CDR3 is made up of 12 amino acids. V gave up 4 bases and J gave up 1 base, with 7 bases separating them. The CDR3 DNA reads TGCAGCGTTGTGGACAGTAACTATGGCTACACCTTC. It encodes CSVVDSNYGYTF.

The chain has TRBV12-5 and TRBJ1-2, with 7 bases lining up with TRBD1. From germline, CDR1 is LGHNT and CDR2 FRNRAP. Trimming at V came to 6 bases and at J to 8 bases, leaving 9 bases not matched to a gene. The CDR3 has 13 residues. The CDR3 DNA follows: TGTGCTAGTGGGCAAACAGGGGCGAGCGGCTACACCTTC. It yields the protein CASGQTGASGYTF.

This clone appeared a few times. This chain links TRBV7-2 with TRBJ2-7; TRBD2 matches at 11 bases. The CDR3 consists of 15 residues. After removal of 5 bases from V and 2 bases from J, the junction contained 5 bases not matched to a gene. Per the germline V gene, CDR1 is SGHTA and CDR2 is FQGNSA. The CDR3 here is CASSPGLAGAYEQYF. DNA of the CDR3: TGTGCCAGCAGCCCCGGACTAGCGGGTGCCTACGAGCAGTACTTC. The full variable domain, its missing parts supplied by reference TRBV7-2 and TRBJ2-7, is GAGVSQSPSNKVTEKGKDVELRCDPISGHTALYWYRQSLGQGLEFLIYFQGNSAPDKSGLPSDRFSAERTGGSVSTLTIQRTQQEDSAVYLCASSPGLAGAYEQYFGPGTRLTVT.

The chain uses TRBV5-1 and TRBJ2-5; D is unclear. The CDR3 spans 15 residues. V was clipped by 0 bases and J by 0 bases, with 9 bases between them. Germline V gives CDR1 SGHRS, CDR2 YFSETQ. The CDR3 sequence is CASSLVAWYQETQYF. The CDR3 DNA follows: TGCGCCAGCAGCTTGGTAGCTTGGTACCAAGAGACCCAGTACTTC. Full variable domain (remainder filled in from reference TRBV5-1 and TRBJ2-5): KAGVTQTPRYLIKTRGQQVTLSCSPISGHRSVSWYQQTPGQGLQFLFEYFSETQRNKGNFPGRFSGRQFSNSRSEMNVSTLELGDSALYLCASSLVAWYQETQYFGPGTRLLVL.

This clone was observed a few times. V and J are TRBV11-2 and TRBJ2-7; D is undetermined. V lost 2 bases and J lost 1, with 6 bases in between. The CDR3 extends over 13 amino acids. CDR1 and CDR2 from the germline V gene are SGHAT and FQNNGV. The CDR3 sequence: CASSLSGSYEQYF. The CDR3 DNA is TGTGCCAGCAGCTTATCTGGGTCCTACGAGCAGTACTTC. The full variable domain, completed using reference TRBV11-2 and TRBJ2-7, is EAGVAQSPRYKIIEKRQSVAFWCNPISGHATLYWYQQILGQGPKLLIQFQNNGVVDDSQLPKDRFSAERLKGVDSTLKIQPAKLEDSAVYLCASSLSGSYEQYFGPGTRLTVT.

The table lists this clone with a few counts. The rearrangement links TRBV15 to TRBJ2-2; D is unclear. Trimming pared 0 bases from V and 7 bases from J, leaving 6 bases between. This CDR3 is 13 amino acids long. Germline assignment: CDR1 LNHNV and CDR2 YYDKDF (reference sequence). The CDR3 nucleotides are TGTGCCACCAGCAGAGACGGATACGGGGAGCTGTTTTTT. Translating gives CATSRDGYGELFF.

This clone is deemed medium-sized (0.01 to 0.1%). The chain is built from TRBV10-1 and TRBJ1-1, with TRBD1 identical over 7 bases. The germline CDR1 and CDR2 sequences are WNHNN and SYGVQD (reference sequence). V shed 4 bases and J 1 base; nucleotides not matched to a gene: 6. The CDR3 length is 15 residues. The CDR3 DNA is TGCGCCAGCAGTGGGCTCGGACAGGCGAACACTGAAGCTTTCTTT. Translation gives CASSGLGQANTEAFF.

The CDR3: CASSFGGTSGTVSYEQYF. CDR3 coding DNA: TGCGCCAGCAGCTTTGGGGGGACTAGCGGGACCGTCTCCTACGAGCAGTACTTC. The V gene is TRBV5-1, the J gene TRBJ2-7; 13 bases agree with TRBD2. V shed 2 bases, J shed 0 bases, and the junction held 8 bases outside the gene matches. Per germline, CDR1 SGHRS and CDR2 YFSETQ. This CDR3 comprises 18 residues.

The chain has TRBV25-1 and TRBJ2-7; perhaps TRBD1 as D (6 bases). V was cut by 3 bases and J by 4 bases, with 10 bases left in between. Germline V gives CDR1 MGHDK, CDR2 SYGVNS. This CDR3 comprises 13 residues. The CDR3 region has the DNA TGTGCCAGCAGTGACACAGGGAGTTACGAGCAGTACTTC. It encodes CASSDTGSYEQYF.

This sequence joins TRBV25-1 and TRBJ1-1; possible D gene TRBD1, 6 bases. Trimming removed 4 bases from V and 4 bases from J, with 19 bases in between. The germline V gene has CDR1 MGHDK and CDR2 SYGVNS. The CDR3 sequence is 16 residues long. In nucleotides, the CDR3 is TGTGCCAGCAGTGTTTTTCACGGGGGCGCTTCCACTGAAGCTTTCTTT. This encodes CASSVFHGGASTEAFF.

The chain uses TRBV11-2 and TRBJ2-1; D is unclear. The CDR3 spans 11 residues. Per the germline V gene, CDR1 is SGHAT and CDR2 is FQNNGV. V lost 0 bases to trimming and J lost 11 bases, with 5 bases between them. This CDR3 reads CASSLEPKQFF. In DNA form, the CDR3 reads TGTGCCAGCAGCTTAGAACCCAAGCAGTTCTTC.

The V gene is TRBV7-8, the J gene TRBJ2-2; maybe TRBD2 (6 bases). From germline, CDR1 is SGHVS and CDR2 FQNEAQ. Trimming cost V 6 bases and J 2 bases, with 10 bases left between them. The CDR3 spans 14 residues. The CDR3 nucleotides read TGTGCCAGCAGGGTCGGGGGTAACACCGGGGAGCTGTTTTTT. This encodes CASRVGGNTGELFF.

This chain links TRBV19 with TRBJ1-5; 7 bases line up with TRBD1. V dropped 4 bases and J dropped 3; count of bases not matched to a gene: 9. This CDR3 comprises 16 residues. Germline V CDR1 and CDR2: LNHDA, SQIVND (reference sequence). CDR3 coding DNA: TGTGCCAGTAGTAGCCCCCGACAGGGAGACAATCAGCCCCAGCATTTT. Translating it yields CASSSPRQGDNQPQHF.

The chain links TRBV3-1 (or the pseudogene TRBV3-2) to TRBJ2-4, with D unclear. The CDR3 has 18 amino acids. Germline V CDR1 and CDR2: LGHDT, YNNKEL (reference sequence). V dropped 1 base and J dropped 2 bases, with 18 bases sitting between them. CDR3 in amino acids: CASSQGLRKSPPKNIQYF. The CDR3 coding sequence is TGTGCCAGCAGCCAAGGTCTCCGGAAATCCCCTCCCAAAAACATTCAGTACTTC.